These T cell receptor beta chains were read from a single sample in a study of T cells in Graves' hyperthyroidism and ophthalmopathy. Each CDR3 protein gets one entry after TCRdb re-called the multiplex PCR reads with MiXCR. Of about 400,000 distinct CDR3 sequences in the sample, 14% to 15% were seen once. Specimen: blood. The origin of the receptors is a man younger than 30 with Graves' ophthalmopathy. CDR3s include the opening cysteine and the closing phenylalanine or tryptophan. D genes are given only for firm matches. Size is omitted from some rows. Given values are once, few, many or a class for expanded clones.

j_gene,abundance,d_gene,v_gene,CDR3nt,CDR3aa
TRBJ2-1,many,-,TRBV14,TGTGCCAGCAGCCAGAGGGACATCTACAATGAGCAGTTCTTC,CASSQRDIYNEQFF
TRBJ1-1,few,-,TRBV6-6,TGTGCCAGCAGTTACTCGGGGGGCTGGGGCACTGAAGCTTTCTTT,CASSYSGGWGTEAFF
TRBJ2-7,many,-,TRBV4-1,TGCGCCAGCAGCCAAGAGGGTGGGGAGCAGTACTTC,CASSQEGGEQYF
TRBJ1-2,many,TRBD1,TRBV5-1,TGCGCCAGCAGCTTTTCTGGGGACAGCTATGGCTACACCTTC,CASSFSGDSYGYTF
TRBJ1-1,many,-,TRBV5-1,TGCGCCAGCAGCCAATATCCCGGGACCCCCACTGAAGCTTTCTTT,CASSQYPGTPTEAFF
TRBJ2-1,many,TRBD2,TRBV30,TGTGCCTGGAGTGTCGGGGTGTTAGCGGGCAATGAGCAGTTCTTC,CAWSVGVLAGNEQFF
TRBJ2-3,many,-,TRBV30,TGTGCCCGGTCGAGCGCCGGCACAGATACGCAGTATTTT,CARSSAGTDTQYF
TRBJ2-3,many,TRBD2,TRBV5-1,TGCGCCAGCGGTGGCGGGGGAGATACAGATACGCAGTATTTT,CASGGGGDTDTQYF
TRBJ2-3,few,TRBD2,TRBV10-3,TGTGCCGTCAGTGAGGGACTAGCGGCAGATACGCAGTATTTT,CAVSEGLAADTQYF
TRBJ1-2,few,TRBD1,TRBV5-6,TGTGCCAGCAGCCTCTCGGACAGGTTCTATGGCTACACCTTC,CASSLSDRFYGYTF
TRBJ2-3,few,-,TRBV12-3/TRBV12-4,TGTGCCAGCCGCGAGGGGGTTGCAGATACGCAGTATTTT,CASREGVADTQYF
TRBJ2-7,many,-,TRBV27,TGTGCCAGCAGTTTCAAGGCAGGGATTTCCTACGAGCAGTACTTC,CASSFKAGISYEQYF
TRBJ2-1,-,-,TRBV14,TGTGCCAGCAGCCTCGCTAGGAGGGAACCTTACAATGAGCAGTTCTTC,CASSLARREPYNEQFF
TRBJ1-5,few,-,TRBV10-3,TGTGCCATCAGTGGGGTGGGGAATCAGCCCCAGCATTTT,CAISGVGNQPQHF
TRBJ1-3,few,TRBD1,TRBV18,TGTGCCAGCTCACCACGGCCGGGACAGAGCTCTGGAAACACCATATATTTT,CASSPRPGQSSGNTIYF
TRBJ1-1,many,-,TRBV19,TGTGCCAGTAGTATAACCCCAATGCGGGGCATGGCTTTCTTT,CASSITPMRGMAFF
TRBJ1-2,few,-,TRBV5-4,TGTGCCAGCAGTACTATCGGGGGGCTTGGAGGCTACACCTTC,CASSTIGGLGGYTF
TRBJ2-7,many,TRBD2,TRBV11-2,TGTGCCAGCAGCTTAGGTCTAGCGGTTAGAAACTACGAGCAGTACTTC,CASSLGLAVRNYEQYF
TRBJ2-7,few,-,TRBV29-1,TGCAGCGTTGGGTGGTCCACTGGTTCCGAGCAGTACTTC,CSVGWSTGSEQYF
TRBJ2-5,many,-,TRBV29-1,TGCAGCATTTGCCCCCAAGCGGTCCAAGAGACCCAGTACTTC,CSICPQAVQETQYF